The 21 T cell receptor beta chains below come from one sample, sequenced in a study of T cell repertoires in cytomegalovirus infection. TCRdb re-derived calls from the reads in MiXCR, one entry per CDR3 protein. The sample has more than 400,000 distinct CDR3 sequences; more than 25% are singletons. Sequencing used PBMCs. The source is a human donor in good health (CMV status not recorded). Some clones in this sample may be carry-over from other donors' samples.

This chain uses TRBV11-3 with TRBJ2-5, with a possible D match to TRBD1 (5 bases). The CDR3 covers 14 residues. Deletions cut 5 bases from V and 5 bases from J, with 15 bases between. The V gene's germline CDR1 is SGHNT and CDR2 YENEEA. Here the CDR3 reads CASSPRRGTETQYF. The CDR3 DNA follows: TGTGCCAGCAGCCCCCGTAGGGGTACGGAGACCCAGTACTTC.

This clonotype was detected ten times or more. The chain combines TRBV7-6 with TRBJ2-1; D perhaps matches TRBD1 (6 bases). Trimming removed 5 bases from V and 3 bases from J, with 11 bases in between. The CDR3 is made up of 14 amino acids. Germline-derived CDR1 and CDR2 are SGHVS and FNYEAQ. The CDR3 DNA sequence: TGTGCCAGCAGCCCACGACAGGACTACAATGAGCAGTTCTTC. This translates into CASSPRQDYNEQFF.

The chain has TRBV7-3 and TRBJ2-5, with TRBD2 as a possible D gene (7 bases). Germline V gene sequence: CDR1 SGHTA, CDR2 FQGTGA. This CDR3 is 14 amino acids long. V gave up 4 bases and J gave up 5 bases, with 14 bases separating them. The CDR3 region has the DNA TGTGCCAGCAGCTCACAGGGAGGGGACGAGACCCAGTACTTC. Its translation is CASSSQGGDETQYF.

This chain connects TRBV2 to TRBJ2-1; 7 positions agree with TRBD2. The V gene's germline CDR1 is SNHLY and CDR2 FYNNEI. Trimming cost V 4 bases and J 6 bases; bases outside gene matches: 9. This CDR3 is built from 15 residues. In nucleotides, the CDR3 is TGTGCCAGCAGTGTTCTCGGGGGGAGGGGCAATGAGCAGTTCTTC. Translating it yields CASSVLGGRGNEQFF.

In its sample, this clonotype was seen a few times. The V call is TRBV6-5, the J call TRBJ1-6; the D gene is possibly TRBD1 (5 bases). CDR3 length equals 15 residues. CDR1 and CDR2 (germline): MNHEY, SVGAGI. V was pared by 0 bases and J by 10 bases, with 13 bases between. CDR3 coding DNA: TGTGCCAGCAGTTACTCCCCCAGGGCGGGATCACCCCTCCACTTT. This gives the protein CASSYSPRAGSPLHF.

A single count supports this clonotype. The chain combines TRBV4-3 with TRBJ1-2; D is possibly TRBD1 (5 bases). This CDR3 region has 16 residues. Looked up from germline, CDR1 is LGHNA and CDR2 is YSLEER. Trimming stripped 0 bases from V and 4 bases from J, with 15 bases between. The CDR3 loop is CASSQDTPGLAYGYTF. CDR3 coding DNA: TGCGCCAGCAGCCAAGACACTCCGGGACTGGCCTATGGCTACACCTTC.

J is TRBJ1-1 and V is TRBV4-1; tentative D call: TRBD1 (5 bases). Germline assignment: CDR1 MGHRA and CDR2 YSYEKL. CDR3 size: 16 residues. Trimming removed 2 bases at V and 4 bases at J, with 17 bases between. CDR3 amino acids: CASSQHDVGVGTEAFF. CDR3 DNA sequence: TGCGCCAGCAGCCAACACGACGTAGGGGTAGGCACTGAAGCTTTCTTT.

This clonotype was counted many times. The CDR3 coding sequence is TGTGCCAGCAGCTCTAGGACTAGCCAAGATACGCAGTATTTT. Translated: CASSSRTSQDTQYF. This chain links TRBV11-2 with TRBJ2-3; 8 bases match TRBD2. This CDR3 is 14 amino acids long. In germline, CDR1 is SGHAT, CDR2 FQNNGV. V lost 4 bases, J lost 5 bases, and 5 bases stayed unmatched. Looking up the rest from reference TRBV11-2 and TRBJ2-3 gives the full variable domain: EAGVAQSPRYKIIEKRQSVAFWCNPISGHATLYWYQQILGQGPKLLIQFQNNGVVDDSQLPKDRFSAERLKGVDSTLKIQPAKLEDSAVYLCASSSRTSQDTQYFGPGTRLTVL.

The rearrangement links TRBV6-2 or TRBV6-3 to TRBJ2-7; 9 nucleotides agree with TRBD2. V trimming: 7 bases; J trimming: 5 bases; junction bases outside the gene matches: 6. The germline gives CDR1 MNHEY, CDR2 SVGEGT. This CDR3 has 13 residues. The CDR3 DNA sequence: TGTGCCAGCACCAAGCGGGAGGCGGACGAGCAGTACGTC. Translation gives CASTKREADEQYV.

At least ten counts were recorded for this clonotype. The CDR3 loop reads CASSLVSLGPYNEQFF. The CDR3 DNA follows: TGTGCCAGCAGCTTAGTTAGCCTGGGCCCATACAATGAGCAGTTCTTC. V gene TRBV7-9 combines with J gene TRBJ2-1; D remains unclear. Trimming stripped 1 base from V and 4 bases from J, with 14 bases between. CDR3 length: 16 residues. The germline CDR1 and CDR2 sequences are SEHNR and FQNEAQ (reference sequence).

This chain connects TRBV7-6 to TRBJ2-7, with no clear D. The V and J ends lost 1 base and 0 bases respectively, with 13 bases between them. Germline CDR1 SGHVS, CDR2 FNYEAQ. This CDR3 is built from 16 residues. The CDR3 DNA sequence: TGTGCCAGCAGCTTAGTTGGACGTCCGCTCTCCTACGAGCAGTACTTC. Amino acids: CASSLVGRPLSYEQYF.

In this sample, this clonotype turned up once. This rearrangement joins TRBV28 to TRBJ2-1; either TRBD1 or TRBD2 may supply D (5 bases each). This CDR3 region has 13 residues. The V gene lost 3 bases and the J gene lost 9 bases, with 12 bases spanning the gap. Germline V CDR1 and CDR2: MDHEN, SYDVKM. The CDR3 here is CASSFPGRSEQFF. The CDR3 DNA follows: TGTGCCAGCAGTTTTCCGGGGCGTTCTGAGCAGTTCTTC.

V usage is TRBV2 and J usage is TRBJ2-1; D is unclear. The CDR3 has 12 amino acids. V was clipped by 8 bases and J by 7 bases, with 12 bases between them. CDR1 and CDR2 (germline): SNHLY, FYNNEI. The CDR3 DNA reads as TGTGCCAGCCGTACTGAATGGAATGAGCAGTTCTTC. The encoded protein is CASRTEWNEQFF.

This clonotype has at least ten counts. The chain joins TRBV7-2 to TRBJ2-5; tentatively, D is TRBD2 (5 bases). Per germline, CDR1 SGHTA and CDR2 FQGNSA. The CDR3 is 14 residues long. V was trimmed by 2 bases and J by 2 bases, leaving 9 bases between them. This chain's CDR3 is CASSLSSGQETQYF. CDR3 nucleotide sequence: TGTGCCAGCAGCTTATCCAGCGGACAAGAGACCCAGTACTTC.

The chain joins TRBV12-3 or TRBV12-4 to TRBJ1-2; 8 bases fit TRBD1. The V gene end was trimmed by 4 bases and the J gene end by 8 bases; junction bases not matched to a gene: 12. The CDR3 is 15 residues long. The CDR3 coding sequence is TGTGCCAGCAGTTCCGTCCCGGGACAGGTTCAGGGCTACACCTTC. This translates into CASSSVPGQVQGYTF.

The chain uses TRBV7-2 and TRBJ2-7, with D perhaps matching TRBD1 or TRBD2 (6 bases each). The germline V gene has CDR1 SGHTA and CDR2 FQGNSA. CDR3 size: 15 residues. The V gene lost 1 base and the J gene lost 7 bases, with 17 bases spanning the gap. DNA of the CDR3: TGTGCCAGCAGCTTAGTTGGGGCTGGAGGGGGGGAGCAGTACTTC. Translating gives CASSLVGAGGGEQYF. The variable domain in full, with the rest retrieved from reference TRBV7-2 and TRBJ2-7, is GAGVSQSPSNKVTEKGKDVELRCDPISGHTALYWYRQSLGQGLEFLIYFQGNSAPDKSGLPSDRFSAERTGGSVSTLTIQRTQQEDSAVYLCASSLVGAGGGEQYFGPGTRLTVT.

There are a few counts of this clonotype. This chain uses TRBV7-4 with TRBJ1-3; D unresolved. Trimming removed 0 bases at V and 4 bases at J, with 13 bases between. The length of the CDR3 is 16 residues. Germline assignment: CDR1 SGHVT and CDR2 SQSDAQ. The CDR3 sequence: CASSLAQEGSGNTIYF. CDR3 sequence (DNA): TGTGCCAGCAGCTTAGCCCAGGAGGGCTCCGGAAACACCATATATTTT.

This chain links TRBV19 with TRBJ1-5; 12 bases match TRBD1. After removal of 1 base from V and 6 bases from J, the junction contained 4 bases not matched to a gene. In germline, CDR1 is LNHDA, CDR2 SQIVND (reference sequence). This CDR3 has 16 residues. In DNA form, the CDR3 reads TGTGCCAGTAGTATAGTTGCGGGACAGGGGGCTCAGCCCCAGCATTTT. Protein sequence: CASSIVAGQGAQPQHF.

The V and J genes are TRBV20-1 and TRBJ2-1; D unclear. Trimming stripped 6 bases from V and 4 bases from J, with 16 bases between. The CDR3 extends over 14 amino acids. Germline V CDR1 and CDR2: DFQATT, SNEGSKA (reference sequence). In nucleotides, the CDR3 is TGCAGTGCGGGCGGAAGCTTGCCTTACAATGAGCAGTTCTTC. As protein: CSAGGSLPYNEQFF.

The rearrangement uses TRBV2 and TRBJ1-1, with 8 bases aligning to TRBD1. V was pared by 6 bases and J by 8 bases, with 2 bases of the junction left unmatched. The CDR3 has 11 amino acids. Per the germline V gene, CDR1 is SNHLY and CDR2 is FYNNEI. The CDR3 is CASRQGVEAFF. The CDR3 DNA reads TGTGCCAGCAGACAGGGGGTGGAAGCTTTCTTT.

V usage is TRBV5-6 and J usage is TRBJ2-1; 8 nucleotides line up with TRBD2. This CDR3 spans 15 amino acids. V gave up 4 bases and J gave up 3 bases; unmatched junction bases: 6. Germline V gene sequence: CDR1 SGHDT, CDR2 YYEEEE. CDR3 nucleotide sequence: TGTGCCAGCAGCGAAAATAGCGGGAACTACAATGAGCAGTTCTTC. Its protein is CASSENSGNYNEQFF.